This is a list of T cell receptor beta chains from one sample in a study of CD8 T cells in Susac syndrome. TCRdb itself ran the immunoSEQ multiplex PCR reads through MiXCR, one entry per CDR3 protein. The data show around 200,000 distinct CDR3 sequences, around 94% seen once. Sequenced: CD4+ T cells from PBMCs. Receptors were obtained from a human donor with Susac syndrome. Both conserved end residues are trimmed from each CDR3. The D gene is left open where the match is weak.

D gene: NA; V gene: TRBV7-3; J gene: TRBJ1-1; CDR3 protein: ASSLSGRSEAF
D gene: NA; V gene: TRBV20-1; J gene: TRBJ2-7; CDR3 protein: SAPTTGTSNYEQY
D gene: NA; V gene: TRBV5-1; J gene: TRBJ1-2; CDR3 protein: ASSPGDQSGGYT
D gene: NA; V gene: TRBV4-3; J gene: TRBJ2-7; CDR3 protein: ASSLHRDPNYEQY
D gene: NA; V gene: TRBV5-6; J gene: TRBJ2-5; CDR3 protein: ASGGETQY
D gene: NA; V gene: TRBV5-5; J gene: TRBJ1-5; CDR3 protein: ASSQGFGNQPQH
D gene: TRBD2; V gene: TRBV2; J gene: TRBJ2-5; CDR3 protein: ASSDGLAGGQETQY
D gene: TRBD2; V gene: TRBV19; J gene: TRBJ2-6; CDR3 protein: ASTLGLGKSGANVLT
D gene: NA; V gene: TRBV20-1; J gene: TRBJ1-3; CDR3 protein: SARPDGNTIY
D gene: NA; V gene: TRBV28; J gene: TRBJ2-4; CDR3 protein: ASSSTGLAKNIQY
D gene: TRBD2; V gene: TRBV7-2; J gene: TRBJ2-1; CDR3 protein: ASTQGLAVRNEQF
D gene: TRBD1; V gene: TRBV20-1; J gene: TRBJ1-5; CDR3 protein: SASTGGFINQPQH
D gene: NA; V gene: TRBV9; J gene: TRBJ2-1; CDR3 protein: ASSPASALTNEQF
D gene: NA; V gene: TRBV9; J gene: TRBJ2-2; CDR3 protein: ASSFASTGELF
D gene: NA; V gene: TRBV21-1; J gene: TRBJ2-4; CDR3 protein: ASSKEVSGPTIAKNIQY
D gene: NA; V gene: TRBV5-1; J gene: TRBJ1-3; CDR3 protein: ASSLLTPGTSGNTIY
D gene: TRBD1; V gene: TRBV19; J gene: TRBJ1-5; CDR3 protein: ASSIVLGQGAGYSNQPQH
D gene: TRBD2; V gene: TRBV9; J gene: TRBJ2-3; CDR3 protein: ASSAPGGPPDTQY
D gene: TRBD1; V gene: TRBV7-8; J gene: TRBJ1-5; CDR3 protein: ASSSNRGQQQPQH
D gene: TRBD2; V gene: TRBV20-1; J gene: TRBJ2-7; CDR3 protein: SAHSGSGSRGEQY
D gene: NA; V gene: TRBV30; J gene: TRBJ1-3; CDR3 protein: AWQDPGNTIY
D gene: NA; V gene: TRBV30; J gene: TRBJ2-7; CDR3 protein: AWGPRDGYEQY
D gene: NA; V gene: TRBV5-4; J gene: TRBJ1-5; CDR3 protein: ASSLYYGEDNQPQH
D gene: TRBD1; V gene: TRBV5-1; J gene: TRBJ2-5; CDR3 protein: ASRPKMTGQETQY
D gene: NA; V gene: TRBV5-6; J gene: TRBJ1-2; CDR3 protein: ASSSTGVHGYT
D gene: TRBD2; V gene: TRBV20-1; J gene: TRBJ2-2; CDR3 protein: SATTNSGRPTNTGELF
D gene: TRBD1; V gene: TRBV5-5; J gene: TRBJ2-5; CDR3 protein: ASSEDRGRETQY
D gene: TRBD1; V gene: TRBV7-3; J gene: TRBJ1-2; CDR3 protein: ASSLDGTGDYGYT
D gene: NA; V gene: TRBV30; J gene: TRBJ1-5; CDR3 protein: AWSVQGHQPQH
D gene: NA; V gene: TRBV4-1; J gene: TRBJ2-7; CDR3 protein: ASSQVSLGRDYEQY
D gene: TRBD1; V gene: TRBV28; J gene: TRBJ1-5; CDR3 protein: ASSGAGTGGWEPQH
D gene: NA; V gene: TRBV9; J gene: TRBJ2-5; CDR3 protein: ASSVGDYQETQY
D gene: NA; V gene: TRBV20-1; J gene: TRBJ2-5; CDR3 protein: SARIPPVQGQETQY
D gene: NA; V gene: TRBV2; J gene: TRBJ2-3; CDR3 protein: ASSRDHWTDTQY
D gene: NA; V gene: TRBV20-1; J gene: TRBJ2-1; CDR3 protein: SARDRTHAMDEQF
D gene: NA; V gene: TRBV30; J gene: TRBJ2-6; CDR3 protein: AWKGRTSGANVLT